Sequencing of this T cell receptor beta chain was carried out in a study of Graves' ophthalmopathy and Graves' hyperthyroidism. RNA transcripts were the template, and TCR beta CDR3 regions were amplified from them. Second-round multiplex PCR followed a first-round RT-PCR using HTBI primers. From the multiplex PCR reads, TCRdb called clonotypes with MiXCR, one entry per CDR3 protein. The table records roughly 410,000 distinct CDR3 sequences, 15% of them present only once. In regard to this clonotype: Its target is unknown.

Participants with hyperthyroidism, aged 18 to 65, were newly diagnosed with under 2 months' duration. PBMCs were obtained from 9.5 to 10 ml of fresh peripheral blood. Study-level findings and limits: Predictions made by the model for ophthalmopathy progression reached under 71% sensitivity and less than 80% specificity. Blood was where most expanded thyroid clonotypes above 0.001 frequency also turned up.

The CDR3 totals 15 residues. V shed 3 bases and J 6 bases; nucleotides not matched to a gene: 7. Per germline, CDR1 LNHDA and CDR2 SQIVND (reference sequence). The sample comprised peripheral blood. The J gene is TRBJ2-7, the V gene TRBV19; TRBD1 matches at 11 bases. The origin of this receptor is a woman in her late teens or twenties with stable Graves' hyperthyroidism. The CDR3 sequence is CASSIRDRGAREQYF. The CDR3 nucleotides are TGTGCCAGTAGTATCCGGGACAGGGGGGCGCGCGAGCAGTACTTC.